This T cell receptor beta chain was identified in a study of STAT5B mutations in CD4+ large granular lymphocyte leukemia. TCRdb's table, derived via immunoSEQ multiplex PCR, lists solely in-frame clones and lacks some. This table holds 25,000 to 30,000 clones, about 86% found once. V gave up 3 bases and J gave up 0 bases; unmatched junction bases: 10. The CDR3 is 18 residues long. Germline CDR1 and CDR2: SEHNR and FQNEAQ (reference sequence). Source material: CD4+ T cells from blood buffy coats. This TCR came from a human donor in good health. The rearrangement joins TRBV7-9 to TRBJ2-3; 9 positions match TRBD2. CDR3 residues: CASSFLAGRGGSTDTQYF. The CDR3 bases are TGTGCCAGCAGCTTCCTAGCGGGGCGAGGGGGCAGCACAGATACGCAGTATTTT. Full variable domain (missing parts from reference TRBV7-9 and TRBJ2-3): DTGVSQNPRHKITKRGQNVTFRCDPISEHNRLYWYRQTLGQGPEFLTYFQNEAQLEKSRLLSDRFSAERPKGSFSTLEIQRTEQGDSAMYLCASSFLAGRGGSTDTQYFGPGTRLTVL.